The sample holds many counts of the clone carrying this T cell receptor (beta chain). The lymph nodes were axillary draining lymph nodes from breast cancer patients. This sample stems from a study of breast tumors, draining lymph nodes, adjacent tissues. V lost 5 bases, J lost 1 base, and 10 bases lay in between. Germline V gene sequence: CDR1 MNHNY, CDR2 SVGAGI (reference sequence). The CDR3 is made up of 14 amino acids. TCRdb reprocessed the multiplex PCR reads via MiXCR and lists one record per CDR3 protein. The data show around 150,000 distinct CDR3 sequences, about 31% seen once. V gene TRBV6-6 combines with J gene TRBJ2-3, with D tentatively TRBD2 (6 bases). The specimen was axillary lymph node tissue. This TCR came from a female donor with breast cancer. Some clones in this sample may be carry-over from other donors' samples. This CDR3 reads CASSLTGGTDTQYF. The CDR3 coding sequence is TGTGCCAGCAGTCTGACGGGGGGCACAGATACGCAGTATTTT.